This TCR beta chain stems from a study of neurological immune-mediated disorders. Study-level findings and limits: Expanded clones shared no identical CDR3 amino acid sequences across subjects, which suggested private TCR-beta repertoires in all groups.

Using its own MiXCR run on the 5' RACE reads, TCRdb lists one record per CDR3 protein. This table has some 14,000 distinct CDR3 sequences, about 9.4% appearing once. The CDR3 contains 15 residues. J was trimmed by 4 bases and V by 3 bases; bases with no gene match: 6. Of note for this clonotype: Its antigen is unidentified.

Sequencing input: PBMCs. The V and J genes are TRBV12-3 or TRBV12-4 and TRBJ1-1, with TRBD1 matching 9 bases. The receptor was isolated from a woman in her thirties or forties in good health. In nucleotides, the CDR3 is TGTGCCAGCAGTTTGGGACAGGGTAGAAGCACTGAAGCTTTCTTT. Its translation is CASSLGQGRSTEAFF.